The 10 T cell receptor beta chains below come from one sample, sequenced in a study of PD-1 blockade in classical Hodgkin lymphoma. As to time point: newly diagnosed, previously untreated cHL patient sample. Using magnetic negative selection, the CD4+ T cells were separated out of thawed PBMCs. The method was immunoSEQ multiplex PCR; TCRdb's version includes in-frame clones alone and lacks a portion of them. The data show about 22,000 clones, with 91% seen just once and more than 0.45% held by the top ten. The sequenced sample was CD4+ T cells from blood. Receptors were obtained from a human donor with classical Hodgkin lymphoma.

The rearrangement uses TRBV6-1 and TRBJ1-4; D call uncertain. Germline lookup yields CDR1 MNHNS and CDR2 SASEGT. The CDR3 has 13 residues. CDR3 sequence: CAIPGPTNEKLFF. The CDR3 DNA follows: TGTGCAATCCCCGGACCGACTAATGAAAAACTGTTTTTT.

The genes are TRBV12-5 and TRBJ2-2; the D gene is possibly TRBD1 (6 bases). Germline loops: CDR1 LGHNT, CDR2 FRNRAP. The CDR3 has 15 residues. With 1 base removed from V and 4 bases from J, the gap between germline ends came to 10 bases. CDR3 in DNA: TGTGCTAGTGGTTTGGACAGGGTGAGCACCGGGGAGCTGTTTTTT. Residues: CASGLDRVSTGELFF.

The chain couples TRBV11-2 to TRBJ1-5, with D perhaps TRBD1 (6 bases). The CDR3 contains 16 residues. CDR1 is SGHAT, CDR2 FQNNGV, per germline. The ends were cut back, 2 bases at V and 3 bases at J, with 14 bases in the middle. This chain's CDR3 is CASSLPGDPHNQPQHF. The CDR3, as DNA: TGTGCCAGCAGCTTACCAGGGGATCCCCACAATCAGCCCCAGCATTTT.

The chain joins TRBV18 to TRBJ2-3; 9 nucleotides line up with TRBD2. V gave up 3 bases and J gave up 2 bases; unmatched junction bases: 9. This CDR3 spans 17 amino acids. The V gene's germline CDR1 is KGHSH and CDR2 LQKENI. The CDR3 DNA reads TGTGCCAGCTCACCGCCGGGACTAGCCATAGACACAGATACGCAGTATTTT. As protein: CASSPPGLAIDTDTQYF.

This clone showed up just once. J is TRBJ2-5 and V is TRBV6-6, with TRBD1 matching 8 bases. Germline V gene sequence: CDR1 MNHNY, CDR2 SVGAGI (reference sequence). CDR3 length: 13 amino acids. Unmatched junction bases numbered 5, after V lost 4 bases and J lost 7 bases. CDR3 residues: CASSLQGDGTQYF. CDR3 bases: TGTGCCAGCAGTTTACAGGGGGATGGGACCCAGTACTTC.

This sequence joins TRBV5-1 and TRBJ2-1, with 9 bases lining up with TRBD2. V lost 6 bases and J lost 7; bases outside the gene matches: 8. Germline CDR1 reads SGHRS; CDR2 reads YFSETQ. The CDR3 has 14 residues. CDR3 DNA sequence: TGCGCCAGCAATCCGCGGGGGGGCCGAAATGAGCAGTTCTTC. Translated, it gives CASNPRGGRNEQFF.

This clone was detected a few times. The rearrangement joins TRBV6-5 to TRBJ1-2; D unclear. Germline loops: CDR1 MNHEY, CDR2 SVGAGI. Between the trimmed V and J ends, which lost 6 bases and 4 bases, there was a span of 12 bases. The CDR3 spans 13 residues. The CDR3 region has the DNA TGTGCCAGCAGCATACACAATTCCTATGGCTACACCTTC. It specifies CASSIHNSYGYTF.

This sequence joins TRBV29-1 and TRBJ2-5; no clear D gene. Germline V CDR1 and CDR2: SQVTM, ANQGSEA. CDR3 length equals 14 residues. Trimming took off 1 base at V and 5 bases at J, with 14 bases between the two ends. CDR3 amino acids: CSVEGSDPGETQYF. CDR3 nucleotides: TGCAGCGTTGAAGGTTCTGATCCCGGGGAGACCCAGTACTTC.

The J gene is TRBJ2-7, the V gene TRBV4-3; 11 bases map to TRBD1. With 1 base clipped from V and 6 bases from J, the junction kept 8 bases outside the gene matches. From germline, CDR1 is LGHNA and CDR2 YSLEER. This CDR3 is 16 amino acids long. The CDR3 DNA sequence: TGCGCCAGCAGCCAAGGTTCACGGACAGGGGGCGCCGAGCAGTACTTC. Amino acid sequence: CASSQGSRTGGAEQYF.

The V call is TRBV7-6, the J call TRBJ1-2; TRBD1 might be the D (5 bases). The germline gives CDR1 SGHVS, CDR2 FNYEAQ. V dropped 1 base and J dropped 4 bases, with 19 bases sitting between them. CDR3 size: 17 residues. The CDR3 DNA follows: TGTGCCAGCAGCTTAGATGTCAAAGGGACGAAACTCTATGGCTACACCTTC. It specifies CASSLDVKGTKLYGYTF. Variable domain in full (rest from reference TRBV7-6 and TRBJ1-2): GAGVSQSPRYKVTKRGQDVALRCDPISGHVSLYWYRQALGQGPEFLTYFNYEAQQDKSGLPNDRFSAERPEGSISTLTIQRTEQRDSAMYRCASSLDVKGTKLYGYTFGSGTRLTVV.